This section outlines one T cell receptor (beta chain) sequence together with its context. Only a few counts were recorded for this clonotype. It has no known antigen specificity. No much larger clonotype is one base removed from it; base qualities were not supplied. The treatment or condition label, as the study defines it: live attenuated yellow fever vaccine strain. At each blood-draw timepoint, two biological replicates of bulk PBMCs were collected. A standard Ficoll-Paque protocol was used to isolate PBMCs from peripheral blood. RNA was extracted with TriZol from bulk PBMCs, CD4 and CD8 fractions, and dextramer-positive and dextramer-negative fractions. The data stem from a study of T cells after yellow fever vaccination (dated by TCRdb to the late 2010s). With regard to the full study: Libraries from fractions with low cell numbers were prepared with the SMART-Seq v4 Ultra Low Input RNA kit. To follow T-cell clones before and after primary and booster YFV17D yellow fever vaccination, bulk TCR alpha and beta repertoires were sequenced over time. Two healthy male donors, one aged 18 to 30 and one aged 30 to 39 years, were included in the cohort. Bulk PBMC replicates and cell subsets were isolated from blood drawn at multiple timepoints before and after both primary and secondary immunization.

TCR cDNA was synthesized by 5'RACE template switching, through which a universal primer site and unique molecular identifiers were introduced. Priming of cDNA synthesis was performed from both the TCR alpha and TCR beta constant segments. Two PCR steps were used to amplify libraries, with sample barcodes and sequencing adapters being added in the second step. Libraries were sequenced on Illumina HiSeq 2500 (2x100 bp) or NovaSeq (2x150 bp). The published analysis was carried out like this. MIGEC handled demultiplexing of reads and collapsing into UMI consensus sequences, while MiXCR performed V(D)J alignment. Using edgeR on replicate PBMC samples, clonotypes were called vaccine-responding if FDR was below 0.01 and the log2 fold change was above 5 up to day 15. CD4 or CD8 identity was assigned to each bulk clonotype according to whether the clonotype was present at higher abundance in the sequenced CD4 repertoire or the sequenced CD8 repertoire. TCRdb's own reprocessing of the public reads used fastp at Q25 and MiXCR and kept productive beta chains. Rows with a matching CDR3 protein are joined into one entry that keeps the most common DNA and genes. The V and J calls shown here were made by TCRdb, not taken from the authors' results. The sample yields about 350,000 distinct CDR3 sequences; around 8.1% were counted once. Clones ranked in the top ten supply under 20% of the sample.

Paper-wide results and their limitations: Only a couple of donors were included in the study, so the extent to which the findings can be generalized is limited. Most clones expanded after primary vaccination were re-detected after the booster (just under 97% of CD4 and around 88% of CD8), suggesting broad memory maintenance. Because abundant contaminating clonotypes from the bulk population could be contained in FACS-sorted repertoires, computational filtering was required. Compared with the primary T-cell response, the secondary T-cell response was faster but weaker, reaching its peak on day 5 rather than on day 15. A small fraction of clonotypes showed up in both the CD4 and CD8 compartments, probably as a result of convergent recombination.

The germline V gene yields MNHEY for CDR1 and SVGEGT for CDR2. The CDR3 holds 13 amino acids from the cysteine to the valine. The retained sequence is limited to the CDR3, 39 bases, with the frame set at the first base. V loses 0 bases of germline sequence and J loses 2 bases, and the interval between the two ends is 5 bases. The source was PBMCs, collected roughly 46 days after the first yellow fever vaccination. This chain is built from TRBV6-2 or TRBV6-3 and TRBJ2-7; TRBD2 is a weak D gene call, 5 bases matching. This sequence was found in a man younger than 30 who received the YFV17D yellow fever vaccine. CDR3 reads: CASSYSGTYEQYV. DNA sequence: TGTGCCAGCAGTTACTCCGGGACCTACGAGCAGTACGTC.